These 18 T cell receptor beta chains came from one sample sequenced in a study of CD8+CD57+ T cells in acquired aplastic anemia. The study profiled TCR beta VDJ and CDR3 using genomic DNA as template. From the reads, TCRdb called clonotypes with MiXCR, one entry per CDR3 protein. Of about 200,000 distinct CDR3 sequences listed, about half were seen once; the top ten hold 20%. An expansion of CD8+CD57+ cells by flow cytometry had been shown in patients chosen for sequencing. The specimen was sorted CD4+, CD8+, or CD8+CD57+ T cells (not recorded which) from PBMCs. Receptors originate from a human donor with aplastic anemia.

In the case of this clonotype: One end of the junction varies from germline; a read error may be responsible. The chain recombines TRBV19 with TRBJ1-3; D not resolved. Germline V gene data show CDR1 as LNHDA and CDR2 as SQIVND (reference sequence). The CDR3 loop spans 16 amino acids. Here the CDR3 reads CVSSILGRTSGNTIYF. DNA for the CDR3: TGTGTCAGTAGTATTCTGGGAAGGACTTCCGGAAACACCATATATTTT.

This clonotype was seen once. The junction shows a germline mismatch at one end, possibly a read error. This chain joins TRBV6-5 and TRBJ1-2, with D maybe TRBD1 (5 bases). There are 14 residues in the CDR3. CDR1 and CDR2 from the germline V gene are MNHEY and SVGAGI. CDR3 loop: CATIGGDRIYGYTF. CDR3 DNA sequence: TGTGCCACCATCGGAGGAGACAGAATCTATGGTTACACCTTC.

This clonotype has at least ten counts. V usage is TRBV12-5 and J usage is TRBJ1-1; D unresolved. The CDR3 has 11 amino acids. Germline V CDR1 and CDR2: LGHNT, FRNRAP. The V end was cut by 7 bases, the J end by 0 bases, with 3 bases between. As DNA, the CDR3 is TGTGCTAGTGCCCTGAACACTGAAGCTTTCTTT. Translation gives CASALNTEAFF.

The rearrangement uses TRBV20-1 and TRBJ1-6; no definite D call. This CDR3 spans 16 amino acids. Germline CDR1 DFQATT, CDR2 SNEGSKA (reference sequence). Between the trimmed V and J ends, which lost 2 bases and 7 bases, there was a span of 18 bases. The CDR3: CSARSQTSTVNSPLHF. CDR3 in DNA: TGCAGTGCTAGAAGCCAGACATCCACGGTGAATTCACCCCTCCACTTT.

The chain links TRBV20-1 to TRBJ1-2, with D possibly matching TRBD1 (5 bases). This CDR3 region has 13 residues. The germline V gene has CDR1 DFQATT and CDR2 SNEGSKA (reference sequence). Trimming stripped 5 bases from V and 6 bases from J, with 16 bases between. The CDR3 DNA reads TGCAGTGCTCCCGACCGACAGAAACATGGCTACACCTTC. As protein: CSAPDRQKHGYTF.

This clonotype has ten or more counts. The J gene is TRBJ1-6, the V gene TRBV9; weak D call: TRBD1 (5 bases). V was clipped by 0 bases and J by 7 bases, with 11 bases between them. The CDR3 sequence is 15 residues long. Germline V lookup: CDR1 SGDLS, CDR2 YYNGEE. The CDR3 nucleotides are TGTGCCAGCAGCGTAGGGGACTCCAGGAATTCACCCCTCCACTTT. It encodes CASSVGDSRNSPLHF.

This clonotype was counted at least ten times. This chain joins TRBV6-6 and TRBJ1-2, with D possibly being TRBD1 (6 bases). The CDR3 sequence is 12 residues long. Trimming took 7 bases from V and 8 from J, leaving 14 bases between them. Germline V gives CDR1 MNHNY, CDR2 SVGAGI (reference sequence). The CDR3 DNA follows: TGTGCCAGCAAACTCAGGGGAGGAGGCTACACCTTC. Translating it yields CASKLRGGGYTF.

This clonotype was detected only a few times. This chain uses TRBV10-3 with TRBJ1-1; no clear D. The length of the CDR3 is 12 residues. V lost 1 base to trimming and J lost 3 bases, with 3 bases between them. Germline CDR1 reads ENHRY; CDR2 reads SYGVKD. The CDR3 spells CAISELYTEAFF. In DNA, the CDR3 is TGTGCCATCAGTGAGTTGTACACTGAAGCTTTCTTT.

This CDR3 reads CAIRGTGTTEAFF. DNA for the CDR3: TGTGCCATCAGGGGGACAGGTACGACTGAAGCTTTCTTT. The rearrangement uses TRBV10-3 and TRBJ1-1; 8 nucleotides match TRBD1. The germline V gene has CDR1 ENHRY and CDR2 SYGVKD. This CDR3 region has 13 residues. After removal of 6 bases from V and 5 bases from J, the junction contained 5 bases not matched to a gene.

This clonotype was seen only once. V is TRBV19 and J is TRBJ2-3, with D tentatively TRBD2 (6 bases). The germline V gene has CDR1 LNHDA and CDR2 SQIVND (reference sequence). The CDR3 loop spans 14 amino acids. V was shortened by 9 bases and J by 4 bases, with 17 bases between the two germline ends. The CDR3 sequence is CASRGLASADTQYF. The CDR3 DNA follows: TGTGCCAGCCGTGGGCTAGCGAGCGCAGATACGCAGTATTTT.

Worth noting for this clonotype: A read error is possible here, since a much larger clone lies one base away. The J gene is TRBJ2-1, the V gene TRBV4-3; D remains unclear. Germline V CDR1 and CDR2: LGHNA, YSLEER. The CDR3 has 17 amino acids. The DNA for the CDR3 is TGCGCCAGCAGCCAAGAGGGTCTGACGGTACTCGACAATGAGCAGCTCTTC. Translation gives CASSQEGLTVLDNEQLF.

The V gene is TRBV9, the J gene TRBJ1-1; TRBD1 is a possible D gene (5 bases). CDR1 and CDR2 from the germline V gene are SGDLS and YYNGEE. This CDR3 has 14 residues. V was trimmed by 4 bases and J by 5 bases, leaving 15 bases between them. The CDR3 nucleotides are TGTGCCAGCAGCCCCCGGGACCGACTAACTGAAGCTTTCTTT. Translating gives CASSPRDRLTEAFF.

This clonotype was observed many times. V usage is TRBV5-1 and J usage is TRBJ1-4; 7 bases fit TRBD1. The CDR3 contains 13 residues. CDR1 SGHRS and CDR2 YFSETQ come from the germline V gene. V lost 0 bases to trimming and J lost 14 bases; unmatched junction nucleotides: 7. The DNA of the CDR3 is TGCGCCAGCAGCTTGGCCGACAGGGAATGTCTGTTTTTT. Translating it yields CASSLADRECLFF.

Ten or more counts support this clonotype. V gene TRBV4-1 combines with J gene TRBJ1-2; 8 bases agree with TRBD1. J gave up 11 bases and V 1 base, and 3 bases lay outside the gene matches. Germline assignment: CDR1 MGHRA and CDR2 YSYEKL. The CDR3 has 12 amino acids. CDR3 in DNA: TGCGCCAGCAGCCAAGCAGGGGGCCCATACACCTTC. This translates into CASSQAGGPYTF.

There are many counts of this clonotype. The J gene is TRBJ1-1, the V gene TRBV11-1, with no clear D. This CDR3 comprises 12 residues. The V and J ends lost 3 bases and 8 bases respectively, with 10 bases between them. Looked up from germline, CDR1 is SGHAT and CDR2 is FQDESV (reference sequence). The CDR3: CASSFTNGEAFF. CDR3 coding DNA: TGTGCCAGCAGCTTTACAAATGGGGAAGCTTTCTTT.

A remark on this clonotype: The conserved final phenylalanine or tryptophan is absent from the CDR3, which likely points to a read error. The V and J genes are TRBV4-1 and TRBJ1-4; D is unresolved. The CDR3 loop spans 16 amino acids. Germline V CDR1 and CDR2: MGHRA, YSYEKL. Here the CDR3 DNA reads TGTGCCAGCAGCCAAGGGAACCAGTGGCGGACTGAAAAACTGTTTCTT. This translates into CASSQGNQWRTEKLFL.

Many counts were recorded for this clonotype. The V gene is TRBV7-9, the J gene TRBJ2-7; 7 bases map to TRBD2. V gave up 1 base and J gave up 0 bases; unmatched junction bases: 9. The germline V gene has CDR1 SEHNR and CDR2 FQNEAQ (reference sequence). The CDR3 is made up of 17 amino acids. The CDR3 here is CASSLVGERGLSYEQYF. CDR3 in DNA: TGTGCCAGCAGCTTAGTTGGGGAGCGGGGTCTCTCCTACGAGCAGTACTTC.

The chain has TRBV20-1 and TRBJ1-4, with D tentatively TRBD1 (6 bases). Germline CDR1 DFQATT, CDR2 SNEGSKA (reference sequence). This CDR3 spans 13 amino acids. V was cut by 6 bases and J by 7 bases, with 15 bases left in between. The CDR3 sequence: CSATGTTREKLFF. The CDR3 DNA is TGCAGTGCAACAGGGACTACCCGTGAAAAACTGTTTTTT.